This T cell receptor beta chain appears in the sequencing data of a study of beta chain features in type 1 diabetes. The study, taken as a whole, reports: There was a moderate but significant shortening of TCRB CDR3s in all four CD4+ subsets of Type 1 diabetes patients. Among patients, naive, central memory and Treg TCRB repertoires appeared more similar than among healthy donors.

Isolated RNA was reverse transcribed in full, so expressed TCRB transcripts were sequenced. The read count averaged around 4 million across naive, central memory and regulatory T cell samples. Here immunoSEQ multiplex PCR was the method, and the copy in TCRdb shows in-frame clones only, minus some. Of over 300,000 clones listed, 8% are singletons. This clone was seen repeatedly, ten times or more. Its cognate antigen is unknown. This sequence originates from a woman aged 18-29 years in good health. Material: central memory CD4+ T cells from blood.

CDR3 region: CSAKRVGEQFF. In DNA form, the CDR3 reads TGCAGTGCCAAAAGGGTTGGTGAGCAGTTCTTC. The J gene is TRBJ2-1, the V gene TRBV20-1; no firm D call. This CDR3 comprises 11 residues. Germline V gene sequence: CDR1 DFQATT, CDR2 SNEGSKA (reference sequence). Deletions cut 6 bases from V and 9 bases from J, with 12 bases between.